This T cell receptor beta chain was sequenced during a study of blood T cells in healthy people across ages. Germline V gene sequence: CDR1 SGDLS, CDR2 YYNGEE. The CDR3 covers 12 residues. Alongside a J-beta primer mix, a sample-barcoded 5' primer served in a second PCR lasting about 6 to 12 cycles. TCRdb called the 5' RACE reads again in MiXCR, with one record for every CDR3 protein. The table shows 550,000 to 650,000 distinct CDR3 sequences, with around 27% occurring only once. In regard to this clonotype: Sequence at one end of the junction differs from germline and may be a read error.

These records were also assigned to another study, of T cells of mothers and their children.

The V call is TRBV9, the J call TRBJ2-5; D remains ambiguous. The clonotype comes from a boy aged 2 to 10 in good health. Sequenced material: blood. The CDR3 spells CASSVESDIFHF. The CDR3 DNA follows: TGTGCCAGCAGCGTAGAATCGGATATCTTCCACTTC.